The source of this TCR beta chain is a study of blood T cell repertoires in COVID-19. Study-level background: In each case, the material was cDNA or gDNA derived from T cells, B-cell-depleted T cells, or PBMCs.

Measured with immunoSEQ multiplex PCR; TCRdb has only the in-frame clones, and not every one. The table includes around 50,000 clones, 80% to 90% detected once. This CDR3 spans 15 amino acids. The V gene lost 4 bases and the J gene lost 4 bases, with 13 bases spanning the gap. Looked up from germline, CDR1 is SGHTA and CDR2 is FQGNSA. This clone showed up just a few times. This receptor was taken from a man aged 55 to 70 with acute or convalescent COVID-19. The gene calls are TRBV7-2 and TRBJ2-2, with a possible D match to TRBD2 (6 bases). The sample was peripheral blood. In DNA form, the CDR3 reads TGTGCCAGCAGCTCAACTAGCTTTTCCACCGGGGAGCTGTTTTTT. It yields the protein CASSSTSFSTGELFF.